The 9 T cell receptor beta chains in this list originate from one sample, sequenced in a study of control samples from healthy donors and cancer patients. Using immunoSEQ multiplex PCR, the repertoire was profiled, and TCRdb retains in-frame clones only, with some absent. There are about 120,000 clones in the sample; roughly 88% occur only once, and roughly 3.2% lies in the top ten. The sequencing input was blood. The receptor source for this set is a man aged 35 to 55 in good health.

This chain joins TRBV2 and TRBJ1-2, with no clear D. In germline, CDR1 is SNHLY, CDR2 FYNNEI. Trimming removed 7 bases at V and 4 bases at J, with 10 bases between. The CDR3 contains 12 residues. In DNA, the CDR3 is TGTGCCAGCACCCCCGACATCTATGGCTACACCTTC. This sequence encodes CASTPDIYGYTF.

The chain recombines TRBV3-1 (or the pseudogene TRBV3-2) with TRBJ2-7, with D perhaps being TRBD1 or TRBD2 (6 bases each). There are 17 residues in the CDR3. The V gene's germline CDR1 is LGHDT and CDR2 YNNKEL (reference sequence). V lost 3 bases and J 7 bases, leaving 25 bases between the germline ends. This chain's CDR3 is CASSHPTGGHRRGEQYF. The CDR3 coding sequence is TGTGCCAGCAGCCACCCCACCGGGGGACACCGGAGGGGTGAGCAGTACTTC.

In this sample, this clone turned up once. The chain combines TRBV6-5 with TRBJ2-3, with a weak D call TRBD2 (6 bases). Germline assignment: CDR1 MNHEY and CDR2 SVGAGI. The CDR3 has 15 residues. Trimming took 5 bases from V and 1 from J, leaving 13 bases between them. CDR3 bases: TGTGCCAGCAGTCTTAGGCCGGGGGGCACAGATACGCAGTATTTT. Translating gives CASSLRPGGTDTQYF.

The chain joins TRBV6-5 to TRBJ2-3; no firm D call. The germline V gene has CDR1 MNHEY and CDR2 SVGAGI. V was trimmed by 3 bases and J by 2 bases, leaving 6 bases between them. CDR3 size: 13 residues. The CDR3 loop is CASSYSYTDTQYF. In DNA form, the CDR3 reads TGTGCCAGCAGTTATTCGTACACAGATACGCAGTATTTT.

This sequence joins TRBV2 and TRBJ2-3, with D tentatively TRBD1 (6 bases). The CDR3 is 15 residues long. Germline-derived CDR1 and CDR2 are SNHLY and FYNNEI. Trimming removed 5 bases at V and 2 bases at J, with 14 bases between. DNA of the CDR3: TGTGCCAGCAGTCCACGACAGGTGGACACAGATACGCAGTATTTT. Its protein is CASSPRQVDTDTQYF.

This chain links TRBV10-2 with TRBJ1-6; 7 bases fit TRBD1. Germline lookup yields CDR1 WSHSY and CDR2 SAAADI. V was clipped by 6 bases and J by 5 bases; unmatched bases: 4. This CDR3 has 14 residues. Here the CDR3 DNA reads TGCGCCAGCAGGCCGGGACAGAATAATTCACCCCTCCACTTT. The encoded protein is CASRPGQNNSPLHF.

The chain combines TRBV13 with TRBJ1-5; D gene uncertain. The V gene's germline CDR1 is PRHDT and CDR2 FYEKMQ (reference sequence). V lost 0 bases, J lost 3 bases, and 12 bases lay in between. The CDR3 extends over 16 amino acids. The CDR3 loop reads CASSLGGLRNNQPQHF. The CDR3 DNA reads as TGTGCCAGCAGCTTAGGTGGTCTTCGGAACAATCAGCCCCAGCATTTT.

The chain combines TRBV4-3 with TRBJ2-3; tentative D call: TRBD1 (6 bases). Trimming removed 0 bases from V and 2 bases from J, with 21 bases in between. The germline gives CDR1 LGHNA, CDR2 YSLEER. The CDR3 spans 19 residues. The CDR3 loop is CASSQDRLGHTAITDTQYF. Written as DNA, the CDR3 is TGCGCCAGCAGCCAAGATCGCTTGGGACATACGGCTATCACAGATACGCAGTATTTT.

The chain joins TRBV15 to TRBJ2-5; 14 bases align to TRBD2. J gave up 1 base and V 1 base, and 5 bases lay outside the gene matches. The germline V gene encodes CDR1 LNHNV and CDR2 YYDKDF (reference sequence). This CDR3 has 18 amino acids. The CDR3 region is CATSRGGLAGGLQETQYF. The CDR3 DNA reads TGTGCCACCAGCAGAGGCGGACTAGCGGGGGGCCTCCAAGAGACCCAGTACTTC.